The sequence of this T cell receptor (beta chain) was determined in a study of cytomegalovirus exposure and HLA in healthy donors. Study-level results: Most CMV-associated TCR beta chains were later found to appear HLA-restricted. In presence/absence analyses, roughly uniform sequencing depth across donors was assumed.

V gave up 5 bases and J gave up 5 bases; unmatched junction bases: 2. Per the germline V gene, CDR1 is SGHVS and CDR2 is FQNEAQ. The CDR3 extends over 14 amino acids. Healthy bone marrow donors made up the cohort. This clone appeared once. Its cognate antigen is unknown. Use of 60 Vbeta and 13 Jbeta primers characterized the PCR. Profiled with immunoSEQ multiplex PCR; TCRdb holds only in-frame clones, not every one. Here the sample spans some 110,000 clones, about 80% being singletons. The rearrangement joins TRBV7-8 to TRBJ1-5; TRBD1 aligns across 11 bases. What was sequenced was PBMCs. This TCR was sampled from a man aged 35-49 years in good health and CMV-seronegative. Here the CDR3 reads CASSMGQGDQPQHF. CDR3 DNA sequence: TGTGCCAGCAGCATGGGACAGGGGGATCAGCCCCAGCATTTT.